The 6 T cell receptor beta chains reported below all come from one sample, sequenced in a study of blood T cell repertoires in COVID-19 (dated by TCRdb to 2018 to 2021). The library was generated by the immunoSEQ multiplex PCR assay. The immuneACCESS repertoire file appears here via TCRdb, limited to in-frame rearrangements. These files lack a portion of the clones; in checked studies, under half of the deficit traces to unresolved V genes, and the cause of the others is not known. In all, the sample holds 150,000 to 200,000 clones, and almost 80% of those were seen once. The top ten clonotypes cover about 18% of the sample. The sample was PBMCs or T cells enriched from blood (not recorded which). These receptors were collected from a woman in her 50s who had recovered from COVID-19.

This chain joins TRBV11-3 and TRBJ1-1; D perhaps matches TRBD1 (5 bases). This CDR3 spans 15 amino acids. Germline V gene sequence: CDR1 SGHNT, CDR2 YENEEA. Trimming pared 4 bases from V and 3 bases from J, leaving 15 bases between. CDR3 residues: CASSSGRGVDTEAFF. The CDR3 bases are TGTGCCAGCAGCTCCGGACGGGGGGTGGACACTGAAGCTTTCTTT. The complete variable domain, with remaining parts taken from reference TRBV11-3 and TRBJ1-1, reads EAGVVQSPRYKIIEKKQPVAFWCNPISGHNTLYWYLQNLGQGPELLIRYENEEAVDDSQLPKDRFSAERLKGVDSTLKIQPAELGDSAVYLCASSSGRGVDTEAFFGQGTRLTVV.

J is TRBJ1-1 and V is TRBV6-1, with D perhaps TRBD1 (5 bases). Trimming shortened V by 3 bases and J by 2 bases, and 13 bases separated the two germline ends. The CDR3 runs to 15 residues. CDR1 is MNHNS and CDR2 is SASEGT in the germline V gene. The chain's CDR3 is CASSDNTGGNTEAFF. In DNA, the CDR3 is TGTGCCAGCAGTGACAACACGGGGGGAAACACTGAAGCTTTCTTT.

The rearrangement joins TRBV28 to TRBJ1-5; the match to TRBD1 covers 8 bases. Germline V lookup: CDR1 MDHEN, CDR2 SYDVKM. V lost 5 bases and J lost 7; bases outside the gene matches: 10. This CDR3 is 15 amino acids long. The CDR3 nucleotides are TGTGCCAGCAGTCGGACAGGGAGTAGAGGCCAGCCCCAGCATTTT. This gives the protein CASSRTGSRGQPQHF.

This clone was recorded a few times. The chain links TRBV3-1 (or the pseudogene TRBV3-2) to TRBJ2-7; 10 bases align to TRBD2. With V trimmed by 0 bases and J by 6 bases, 5 bases remained unmatched. There are 15 residues in the CDR3. CDR1 and CDR2 (germline): LGHDT, YNNKEL (reference sequence). As DNA, the CDR3 is TGTGCCAGCAGCCAAGACTTAGCGGGAGGTCTCGAGCAGTACTTC. Translated, it gives CASSQDLAGGLEQYF.

The rearrangement joins TRBV5-1 to TRBJ2-1; 10 bases align to TRBD1. Germline V gives CDR1 SGHRS, CDR2 YFSETQ. The J segment lost 5 bases and the V segment lost 2 bases, leaving 1 base of the junction unmatched. The CDR3 is made up of 14 amino acids. The CDR3 sequence: CASSFGQGDNEQFF. CDR3 bases: TGCGCCAGCAGCTTCGGACAGGGGGACAATGAGCAGTTCTTC.

The CDR3 DNA sequence: TGTGCCTGGGCCCACCCAGGGGATCAGCCCCAGCATTTT. Translation: CAWAHPGDQPQHF. This chain joins TRBV30 and TRBJ1-5, with D possibly being TRBD1 (6 bases). Germline V gene data show CDR1 as GTSNPN and CDR2 as SVGIG (reference sequence). Between the trimmed V and J ends, which lost 5 bases and 5 bases, there was a span of 13 bases. The CDR3 covers 13 residues.